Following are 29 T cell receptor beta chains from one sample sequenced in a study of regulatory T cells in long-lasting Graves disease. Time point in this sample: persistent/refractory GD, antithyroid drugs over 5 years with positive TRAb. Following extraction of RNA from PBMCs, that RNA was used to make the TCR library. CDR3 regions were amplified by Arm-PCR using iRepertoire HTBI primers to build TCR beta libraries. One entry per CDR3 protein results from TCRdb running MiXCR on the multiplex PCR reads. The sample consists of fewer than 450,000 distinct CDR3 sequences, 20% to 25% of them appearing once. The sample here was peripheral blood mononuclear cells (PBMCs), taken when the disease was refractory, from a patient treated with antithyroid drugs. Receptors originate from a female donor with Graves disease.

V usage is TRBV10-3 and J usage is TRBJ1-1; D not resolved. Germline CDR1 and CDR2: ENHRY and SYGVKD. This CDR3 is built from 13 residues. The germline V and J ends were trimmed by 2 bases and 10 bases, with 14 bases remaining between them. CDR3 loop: CAISEGLSQVAFF. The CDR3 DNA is TGTGCCATCAGTGAGGGACTCTCACAAGTAGCTTTCTTT.

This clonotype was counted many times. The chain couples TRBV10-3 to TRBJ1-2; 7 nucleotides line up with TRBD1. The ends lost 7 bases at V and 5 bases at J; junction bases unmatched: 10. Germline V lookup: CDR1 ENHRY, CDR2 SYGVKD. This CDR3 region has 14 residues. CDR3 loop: CAINKQGSVYGYTF. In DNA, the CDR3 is TGTGCCATCAATAAACAGGGGAGTGTGTATGGCTACACCTTC.

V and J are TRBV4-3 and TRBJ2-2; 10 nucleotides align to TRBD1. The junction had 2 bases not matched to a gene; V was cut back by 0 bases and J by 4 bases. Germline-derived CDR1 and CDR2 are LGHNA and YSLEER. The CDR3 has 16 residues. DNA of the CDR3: TGCGCCAGCAGCCAAGAAGGGACAGGGGTCACCGGGGAGCTGTTTTTT. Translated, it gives CASSQEGTGVTGELFF.

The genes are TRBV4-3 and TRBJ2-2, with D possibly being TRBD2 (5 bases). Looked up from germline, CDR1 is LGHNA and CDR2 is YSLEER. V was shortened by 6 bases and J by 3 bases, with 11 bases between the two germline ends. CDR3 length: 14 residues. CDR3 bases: TGCGCCAGCAGTCAGAAGGGAGACACCGGGGAGCTGTTTTTT. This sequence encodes CASSQKGDTGELFF.

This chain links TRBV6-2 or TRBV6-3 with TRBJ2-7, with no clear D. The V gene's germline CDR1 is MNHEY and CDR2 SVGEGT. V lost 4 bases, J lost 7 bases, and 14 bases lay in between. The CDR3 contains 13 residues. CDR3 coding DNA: TGTGCCAGCAGTTCCCTGACTCTGGTGGAGCAGTACTTC. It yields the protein CASSSLTLVEQYF.

Here the CDR3 reads CASSLELGSRQNEQYF. As DNA, the CDR3 is TGCGCCAGCAGCTTGGAGTTGGGGAGCAGACAGAACGAGCAGTACTTC. The chain has TRBV5-1 and TRBJ2-7, with D possibly called TRBD1 or TRBD2 (5 bases each). The germline gives CDR1 SGHRS, CDR2 YFSETQ. The CDR3 runs to 16 residues. Trimming took off 0 bases at V and 5 bases at J, with 18 bases between the two ends. Combining the CDR3 with reference TRBV5-1 and TRBJ2-7 gives the whole variable domain KAGVTQTPRYLIKTRGQQVTLSCSPISGHRSVSWYQQTPGQGLQFLFEYFSETQRNKGNFPGRFSGRQFSNSRSEMNVSTLELGDSALYLCASSLELGSRQNEQYFGPGTRLTVT.

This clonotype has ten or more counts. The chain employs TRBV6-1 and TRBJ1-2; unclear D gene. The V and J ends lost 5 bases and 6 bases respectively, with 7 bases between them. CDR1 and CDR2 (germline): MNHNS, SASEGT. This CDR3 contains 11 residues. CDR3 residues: CASSHRNGYTF. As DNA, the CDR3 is TGTGCCAGCAGTCATAGAAATGGCTACACCTTC.

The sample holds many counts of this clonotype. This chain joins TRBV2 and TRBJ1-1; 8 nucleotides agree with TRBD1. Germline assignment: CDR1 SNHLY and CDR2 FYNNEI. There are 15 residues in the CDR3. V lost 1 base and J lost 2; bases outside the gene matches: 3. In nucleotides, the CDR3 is TGTGCCAGCAGTGAAGAAGGGACAGGCAACACTGAAGCTTTCTTT. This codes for CASSEEGTGNTEAFF.

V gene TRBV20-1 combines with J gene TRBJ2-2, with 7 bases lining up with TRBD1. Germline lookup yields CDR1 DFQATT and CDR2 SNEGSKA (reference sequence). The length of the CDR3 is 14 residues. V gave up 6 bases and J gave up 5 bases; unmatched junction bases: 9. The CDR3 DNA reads TGCAGTGCCTTGGACAGGTTTAGTACCGGGGAGCTGTTTTTT. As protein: CSALDRFSTGELFF.

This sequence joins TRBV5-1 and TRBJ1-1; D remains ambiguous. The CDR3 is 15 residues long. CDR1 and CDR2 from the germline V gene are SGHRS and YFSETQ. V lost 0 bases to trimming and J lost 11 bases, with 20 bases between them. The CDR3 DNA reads TGCGCCAGCAGCTTGGACTCGGAGAGGAGCCTCGGGGCTTTCTTT. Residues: CASSLDSERSLGAFF.

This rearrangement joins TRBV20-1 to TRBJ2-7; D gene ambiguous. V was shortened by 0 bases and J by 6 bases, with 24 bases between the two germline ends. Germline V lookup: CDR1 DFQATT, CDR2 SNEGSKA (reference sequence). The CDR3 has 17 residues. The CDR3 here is CSARDLANPLVFGEQYF. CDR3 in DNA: TGCAGTGCTAGAGATCTGGCCAACCCCCTTGTTTTCGGCGAGCAGTACTTC.

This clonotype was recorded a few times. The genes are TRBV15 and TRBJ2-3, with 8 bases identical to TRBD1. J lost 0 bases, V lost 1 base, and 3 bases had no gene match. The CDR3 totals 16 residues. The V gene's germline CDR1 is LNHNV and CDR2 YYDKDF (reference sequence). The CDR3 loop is CATSRAGTGSTDTQYF. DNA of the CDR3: TGTGCCACCAGCAGAGCCGGGACAGGAAGCACAGATACGCAGTATTTT.

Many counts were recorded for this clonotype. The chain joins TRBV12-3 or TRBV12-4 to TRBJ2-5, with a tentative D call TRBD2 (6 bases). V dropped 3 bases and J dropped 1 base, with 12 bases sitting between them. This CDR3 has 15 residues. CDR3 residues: CASSLAGKGQETQYF. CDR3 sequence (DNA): TGTGCCAGCAGTTTGGCGGGAAAGGGCCAAGAGACCCAGTACTTC.

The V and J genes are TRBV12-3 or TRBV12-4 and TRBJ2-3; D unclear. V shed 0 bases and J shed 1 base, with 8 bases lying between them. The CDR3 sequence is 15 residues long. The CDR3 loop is CASSLADTGTDTQYF. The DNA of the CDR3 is TGTGCCAGCAGTTTAGCCGACACTGGCACAGATACGCAGTATTTT.

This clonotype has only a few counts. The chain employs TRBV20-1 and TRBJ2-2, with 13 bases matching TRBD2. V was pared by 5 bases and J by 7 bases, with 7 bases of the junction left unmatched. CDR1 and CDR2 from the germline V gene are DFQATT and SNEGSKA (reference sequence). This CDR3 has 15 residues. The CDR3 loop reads CSAGLAGVGIGELFF. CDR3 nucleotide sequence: TGCAGTGCTGGACTAGCGGGAGTTGGTATCGGGGAGCTGTTTTTT.

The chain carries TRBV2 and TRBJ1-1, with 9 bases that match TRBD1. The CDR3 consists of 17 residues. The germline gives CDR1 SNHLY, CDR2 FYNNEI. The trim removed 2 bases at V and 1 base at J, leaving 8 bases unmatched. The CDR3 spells CASSERGTGFGNTEAFF. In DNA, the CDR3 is TGTGCCAGCAGTGAAAGAGGGACAGGGTTTGGGAACACTGAAGCTTTCTTT.

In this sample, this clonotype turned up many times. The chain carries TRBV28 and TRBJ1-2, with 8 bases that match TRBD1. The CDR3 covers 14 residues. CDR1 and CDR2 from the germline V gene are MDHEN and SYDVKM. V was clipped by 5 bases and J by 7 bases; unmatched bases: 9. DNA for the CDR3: TGTGCCAGCAGTGCAGGGGGCGGAGTATCTGGCTACACCTTC. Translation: CASSAGGGVSGYTF.

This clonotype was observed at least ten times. CDR3 loop: CASSIGPTGAVYEQYF. The CDR3 nucleotides are TGCGCCAGCAGCATAGGTCCGACAGGGGCTGTCTACGAGCAGTACTTC. The J gene is TRBJ2-7, the V gene TRBV5-1; 8 bases line up with TRBD1. From germline, CDR1 is SGHRS and CDR2 YFSETQ. After removal of 4 bases from V and 3 bases from J, the junction contained 12 bases not matched to a gene. This CDR3 region has 16 residues.

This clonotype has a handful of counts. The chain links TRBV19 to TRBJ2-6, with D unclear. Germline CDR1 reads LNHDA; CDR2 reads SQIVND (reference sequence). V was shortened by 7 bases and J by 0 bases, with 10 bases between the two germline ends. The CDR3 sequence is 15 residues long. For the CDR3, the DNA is TGTGCCAGTACAAGCAGCATCTCTGGGGCCAACGTCCTGACTTTC. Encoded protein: CASTSSISGANVLTF.

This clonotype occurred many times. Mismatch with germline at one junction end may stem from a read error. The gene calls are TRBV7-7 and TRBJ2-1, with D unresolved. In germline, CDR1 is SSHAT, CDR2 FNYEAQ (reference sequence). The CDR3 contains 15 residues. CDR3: CASSLQRSSYNEQFF. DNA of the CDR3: TGTGCTAGCAGCTTACAGCGCAGCTCCTACAATGAGCAGTTCTTC.

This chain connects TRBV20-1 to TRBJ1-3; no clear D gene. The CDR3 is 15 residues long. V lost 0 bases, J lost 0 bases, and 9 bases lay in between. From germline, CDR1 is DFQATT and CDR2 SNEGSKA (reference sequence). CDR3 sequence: CSARDRLHSGNTIYF. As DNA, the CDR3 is TGCAGTGCTAGAGATCGGCTGCACTCTGGAAACACCATATATTTT.

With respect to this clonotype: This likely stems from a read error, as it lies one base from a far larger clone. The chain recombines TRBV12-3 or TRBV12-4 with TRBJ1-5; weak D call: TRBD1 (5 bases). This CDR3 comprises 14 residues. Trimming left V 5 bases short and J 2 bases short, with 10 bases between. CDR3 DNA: TGTGCCAGCAGTGAAGGGGAGGGCAATCAGCCCCAGCATTTT. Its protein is CASSEGEGNQPQHF.

This CDR3 is CASSIGRALNQPQHF. In DNA form, the CDR3 reads TGTGCCAGTAGTATAGGGAGGGCCCTAAATCAGCCCCAGCATTTT. The V call is TRBV19, the J call TRBJ1-5; D not resolved. CDR3 length: 15 residues. The germline CDR1 and CDR2 sequences are LNHDA and SQIVND (reference sequence). Trimming cost V 1 base and J 4 bases, with 11 bases left between them. Full variable domain (rest looked up from reference TRBV19 and TRBJ1-5): DGGITQSPKYLFRKEGQNVTLSCEQNLNHDAMYWYRQDPGQGLRLIYYSQIVNDFQKGDIAEGYSVSREKKESFPLTVTSAQKNPTAFYLCASSIGRALNQPQHFGDGTRLSIL.

CDR3 sequence: CASSLLAGVYEQFF. CDR3 nucleotides: TGTGCCAGCAGTTTACTAGCGGGAGTGTATGAGCAGTTCTTC. V and J are TRBV28 and TRBJ2-1; 10 bases align to TRBD2. Germline V gives CDR1 MDHEN, CDR2 SYDVKM. This CDR3 is 14 amino acids long. With V trimmed by 2 bases and J by 8 bases, 3 bases remained unmatched.

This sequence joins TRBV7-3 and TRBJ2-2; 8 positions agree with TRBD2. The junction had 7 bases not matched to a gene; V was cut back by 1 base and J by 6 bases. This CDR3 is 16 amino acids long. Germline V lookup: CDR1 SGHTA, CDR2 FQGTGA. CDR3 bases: TGTGCCAGCAGCTTAATGGTGACTAGCGTCCCCGGGGAGCTGTTTTTT. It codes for CASSLMVTSVPGELFF. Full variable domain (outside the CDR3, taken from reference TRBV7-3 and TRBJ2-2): GAGVSQTPSNKVTEKGKYVELRCDPISGHTALYWYRQSLGQGPEFLIYFQGTGAADDSGLPNDRFFAVRPEGSVSTLKIQRTERGDSAVYLCASSLMVTSVPGELFFGEGSRLTVL.

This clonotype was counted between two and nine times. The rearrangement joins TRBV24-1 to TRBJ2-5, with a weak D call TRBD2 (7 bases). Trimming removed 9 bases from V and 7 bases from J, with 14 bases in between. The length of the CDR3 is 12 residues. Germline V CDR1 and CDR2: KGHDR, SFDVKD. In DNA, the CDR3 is TGTGCCACCGCTCGGGGGGCTGGGACCCAGTACTTC. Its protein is CATARGAGTQYF.

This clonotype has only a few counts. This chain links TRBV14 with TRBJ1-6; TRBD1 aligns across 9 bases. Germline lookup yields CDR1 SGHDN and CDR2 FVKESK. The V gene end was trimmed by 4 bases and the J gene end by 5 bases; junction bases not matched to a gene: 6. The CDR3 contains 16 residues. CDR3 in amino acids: CASSRRQGVDNSPLHF. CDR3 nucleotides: TGTGCCAGCAGCCGCCGACAGGGGGTGGATAATTCACCCCTCCACTTT.

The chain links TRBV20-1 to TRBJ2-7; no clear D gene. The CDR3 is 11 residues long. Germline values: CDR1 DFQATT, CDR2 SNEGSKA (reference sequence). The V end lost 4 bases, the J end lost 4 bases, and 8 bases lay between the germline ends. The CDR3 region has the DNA TGCAGTGCTAAGACAACTTACGAGCAGTACTTC. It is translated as CSAKTTYEQYF.

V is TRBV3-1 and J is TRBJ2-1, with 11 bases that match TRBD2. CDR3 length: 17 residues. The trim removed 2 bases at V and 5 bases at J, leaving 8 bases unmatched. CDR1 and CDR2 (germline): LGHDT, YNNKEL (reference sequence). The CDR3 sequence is CASSQTLAGAWDNEQFF. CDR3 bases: TGTGCCAGCAGCCAAACACTAGCGGGAGCATGGGACAATGAGCAGTTCTTC.